The rows below give T cell receptor beta chains drawn from one sample of a study of T cell repertoires in ileal Crohn's disease. TCRdb keeps only in-frame clones here, not all; method: immunoSEQ multiplex PCR. This table has fewer than 6,500 clones, around 87% appearing once. The sample was ileal tissue. Receptor source: an adult with Crohn's disease. Each CDR3 is given with its conserved first and last residue. A D gene is named only where the DNA matches it firmly. A row's size may be missing; if present it is once, few, many or a size class.

CDR3 DNA,CDR3 protein,clone size,D gene,V gene,J gene
TGTGCCAGCAGCCGTGACAGGAAGAACACCGGGGAGCTGTTTTTT,CASSRDRKNTGELFF,NA,NA,TRBV27,TRBJ2-2
TGTGCCAGCAGCATCGGACAGGGAGTTTCAGATACGCAGTATTTT,CASSIGQGVSDTQYF,NA,TRBD1,TRBV7-7,TRBJ2-3
TGTGCCAGCAGCCCAGGGGGACTAGCCCGACCCGGGGAGCTGTTTTTT,CASSPGGLARPGELFF,NA,TRBD2,TRBV7-2,TRBJ2-2
TGTGCCAGCAGCTCCTTAGGGGGCTTAAATTCACCCCTCCACTTT,CASSSLGGLNSPLHF,large,TRBD1,TRBV7-9,TRBJ1-6
TGTGCCTGGAGTCTGGGACAGGCTAGCTCTGGAAACACCATATATTTT,CAWSLGQASSGNTIYF,few,TRBD1,TRBV30,TRBJ1-3
TGCGCCAGCAGCTTGGCTTCAGGACACTCCTACGAGCAGTACTTC,CASSLASGHSYEQYF,NA,NA,TRBV5-1,TRBJ2-7
TGCGCCAGCAGTCGCGGCAATGAGATCCCTGGAAACACCATATATTTT,CASSRGNEIPGNTIYF,NA,NA,TRBV23-1,TRBJ1-3
TGTGCCAGCAGCTTGGTACAGGGGGACACCGGGGAGCTGTTTTTT,CASSLVQGDTGELFF,NA,TRBD1,TRBV5-6,TRBJ2-2
TGTGCTAGTGGTTCGGACAGGGGGCAAGATACGCAGTATTTT,CASGSDRGQDTQYF,NA,TRBD1,TRBV12-5,TRBJ2-3
TGTGCCAGCAGCCCGGGACAGCCCAATCAGCCCCAGCATTTT,CASSPGQPNQPQHF,NA,TRBD1,TRBV5-8,TRBJ1-5
TGCGCCAGCAGCGAACGGACAGGGGGGATTGGTGGCTACACCTTC,CASSERTGGIGGYTF,NA,TRBD1,TRBV5-1,TRBJ1-2
TGTGCCAGCAGCGGGACAGGGGTAACTGAAGCTTTCTTT,CASSGTGVTEAFF,NA,TRBD1,TRBV9,TRBJ1-1
TGTGCCAGCAGAGCTAGCGGGGGGCCGGGCACCGGGGAGCTGTTTTTT,CASRASGGPGTGELFF,NA,TRBD2,TRBV2,TRBJ2-2
TGTGCCAGCAGCCAAGACTTCGGGGGGGCGAAGCAGCCCCAGCATTTT,CASSQDFGGAKQPQHF,once,NA,TRBV14,TRBJ1-5
TGCGCCAGCTACCAGGGGGCTAGTGGCTACACCTTC,CASYQGASGYTF,once,TRBD1,TRBV5-1,TRBJ1-2
TGCGCCAGCAGCTCGATGGGACTGATTAGCACAGATACGCAGTATTTT,CASSSMGLISTDTQYF,NA,NA,TRBV5-1,TRBJ2-3
TGCGCCAGCAGTCCGGGACAGGGGTCGTACGAGCAGTACTTC,CASSPGQGSYEQYF,NA,TRBD1,TRBV5-1,TRBJ2-7
TGTGCCAGCAGTCCAAAACAGGGGGGTAATGAAAAACTGTTTTTT,CASSPKQGGNEKLFF,NA,TRBD1,TRBV7-9,TRBJ1-4
TGTGCCAGCAGCGCACAGGGGGCGAACTATGGCTACACCTTC,CASSAQGANYGYTF,NA,TRBD1,TRBV6-6,TRBJ1-2
TGTGCCTGGAGTACCTTTGGACAGGGGGCATCAGATACGCAGTATTTT,CAWSTFGQGASDTQYF,few,TRBD1,TRBV30,TRBJ2-3
TGTGCCAGCTCACCACCAGGGGGTCAGGATCAGCCCCAGCATTTT,CASSPPGGQDQPQHF,NA,NA,TRBV18,TRBJ1-5
TGTGCCAGCAGATTGGGACAACGGCTTGGCTACACCTTC,CASRLGQRLGYTF,NA,NA,TRBV6-1,TRBJ1-2
TGCGCCAGCAGCCAACTACAGGGGGCGAAGCGCGGCTACACCTTC,CASSQLQGAKRGYTF,NA,TRBD1,TRBV4-1,TRBJ1-2
TGTGCCAGCAGTTACTACAATGAGCAGTTCTTC,CASSYYNEQFF,NA,NA,TRBV11-2,TRBJ2-1
TGTGCCAGCAGTGCAACCCCCACAGGGTTCTATGGCTACACCTTC,CASSATPTGFYGYTF,NA,NA,TRBV2,TRBJ1-2
TGTGCCAGCAGTGAAACCCGGGCGGGACTATACAACACCTTC,CASSETRAGLYNTF,NA,NA,TRBV6-1,TRBJ1-2
TGTGCCAGCAGCTTGGATAGGGGAAGCACAGATACGCAGTATTTT,CASSLDRGSTDTQYF,NA,NA,TRBV5-4,TRBJ2-3
TGTGCCAGCAGCCCCGCCCCCGGTGATCGTCAGCCCCAGCATTTT,CASSPAPGDRQPQHF,NA,NA,TRBV28,TRBJ1-5
TGTGCCAGCCTCGTAGGTACAGGGCCCAATGAGCAGTTCTTC,CASLVGTGPNEQFF,NA,NA,TRBV2,TRBJ2-1
TGCGCCAGCAGCAAACAGGGGAACACTGAAGCTTTCTTT,CASSKQGNTEAFF,NA,NA,TRBV5-1,TRBJ1-1
TGTGCCAGCAGTTTCTCGGGAAACTATGGCTACACCTTC,CASSFSGNYGYTF,NA,NA,TRBV28,TRBJ1-2
TGTGCCTGGAGGAGGCCCAACATGAACACTGAAGCTTTCTTT,CAWRRPNMNTEAFF,once,NA,TRBV30,TRBJ1-1
TGTGCCAGCAGTTCCGGACAGAGAGGCTACACCTTC,CASSSGQRGYTF,NA,NA,TRBV28,TRBJ1-2
TGCGCCAGCAGCTTGTCGACAGGGGGTTATGGCTACACCTTC,CASSLSTGGYGYTF,NA,TRBD1,TRBV5-1,TRBJ1-2
TGTGCCAGCACCTTATGGGGGGGGCAGGGATACCAGCCCCAGCATTTT,CASTLWGGQGYQPQHF,NA,NA,TRBV28,TRBJ1-5
TGTGCCAGCAGCGTAGAAGCGGGGGCCTTTGACAATGAGCAGTTCTTC,CASSVEAGAFDNEQFF,NA,TRBD2,TRBV9,TRBJ2-1
TGCGCCAGCGCGGAGGGGATCAATCAGCCCCAGCATTTT,CASAEGINQPQHF,NA,NA,TRBV5-1,TRBJ1-5
TGTGCCAGCAGCGTTCTGGCGGGGCAAAATTCACCCCTCCACTTT,CASSVLAGQNSPLHF,NA,NA,TRBV9,TRBJ1-6
TGTGCCAGCAGCTTAGCGTTGCGTACAGATACGCAGTATTTT,CASSLALRTDTQYF,NA,NA,TRBV7-2,TRBJ2-3
TGTGCCAGCAGTTACTCTATGGGGACAGGGGGCTACGAGCAGTACTTC,CASSYSMGTGGYEQYF,NA,TRBD1,TRBV6-6,TRBJ2-7
TGTGCCAGCAGCCCCGAGGGACTAGCGGGAGAGCAGTACTTC,CASSPEGLAGEQYF,once,TRBD2,TRBV9,TRBJ2-7
TGTGCCAGCAGCTTAGCGGGACAGGGATATAACATTCAGTACTTC,CASSLAGQGYNIQYF,NA,TRBD1,TRBV7-2,TRBJ2-4
TGTGCCAGCAGCCTAACGACAGACACTGAAGCTTTCTTT,CASSLTTDTEAFF,NA,NA,TRBV7-6,TRBJ1-1
TGTGCCAGCAGCTTTAGCGGGGGGGGCGAGACCCAGTACTTC,CASSFSGGGETQYF,NA,TRBD2,TRBV11-2,TRBJ2-5
TGTGCCGTGTCACAGGGAGCCGAGCAGTACTTC,CAVSQGAEQYF,once,NA,TRBV10-3,TRBJ2-7
TGTGCCAGCAGCCGGGGGCTAGCGGGGGGGCGGGGTGCCTACAATGAGCAGTTCTTC,CASSRGLAGGRGAYNEQFF,NA,TRBD2,TRBV4-2,TRBJ2-1
TGTGCCAGCAGACCCGGGACAGGGGCGTACCAGCCCCAGCATTTT,CASRPGTGAYQPQHF,NA,TRBD1,TRBV2,TRBJ1-5
TGCGCCAGCAGCGCGGGACAGGCGGCCTCTCTGAACACTGAAGCTTTCTTT,CASSAGQAASLNTEAFF,NA,TRBD1,TRBV5-1,TRBJ1-1
TGCAGCGCCCGACGGGGGGCTCCACAAGAGACCCAGTACTTC,CSARRGAPQETQYF,NA,NA,TRBV29-1,TRBJ2-5
TGTGCCAGTAGTATAAGGAGGGGCACGAAGTTCGAGACCCAGTACTTC,CASSIRRGTKFETQYF,NA,NA,TRBV19,TRBJ2-5
TGCGCCAGCAGCTTGGCCTCCTTCAGCCGTGGGAAAGCGGGAGCCTGGGGTGAAAAACTGTTTTTT,CASSLASFSRGKAGAWGEKLFF,NA,NA,TRBV5-1,TRBJ1-4
TGTGCCAGCAGCCTGCGGGACAGAAATTCACCCCTCCACTTT,CASSLRDRNSPLHF,NA,TRBD1,TRBV5-4,TRBJ1-6
TGTGCCAGCAGGCGAGCGGGGAATGCGAACACCGGGGAGCTGTTTTTT,CASRRAGNANTGELFF,once,TRBD2,TRBV2,TRBJ2-2
TGTGCCACCTCCGGGGGGGGGATGAACACTGAAGCTTTCTTT,CATSGGGMNTEAFF,NA,NA,TRBV6-6,TRBJ1-1
TGTGCCACCAGCAGACGTTACAGGGGGCATGCAACTAATGAAAAACTGTTTTTT,CATSRRYRGHATNEKLFF,NA,TRBD1,TRBV15,TRBJ1-4
TGTGCCAGCAGTTTGGGGACAGGGGCCGGCAATCAGCCCCAGCATTTT,CASSLGTGAGNQPQHF,NA,TRBD1,TRBV28,TRBJ1-5
TGTGCCAGCAGCCCCTTAGGGGCTGAAGCTTTCTTT,CASSPLGAEAFF,NA,NA,TRBV28,TRBJ1-1
TGTGCCAGCAGCCCGCGACAGCGTAGCACAGATACGCAGTATTTT,CASSPRQRSTDTQYF,NA,NA,TRBV21-1,TRBJ2-3
TGTGCCAGCAGCACAAAGCTAGCGGGGGTGGCAGATACGCAGTATTTT,CASSTKLAGVADTQYF,NA,TRBD2,TRBV7-9,TRBJ2-3